The 32 T cell receptor beta chains listed next were all sequenced from one sample in a study of CXCR3-negative and CXCR3-positive naive CD8 T cells. The authors prepared UMI-labeled TRB cDNA libraries by 5' RACE. TCRdb reprocessed the 5' RACE reads and stores each CDR3 protein as one record, lacking DNA. The listing records over 70,000 distinct CDR3 sequences. Sequences were obtained from naive CXCR3- CD8+ T cells from blood. As to subset: CD45RO-CCR7+CD27+CD95- naive CD8+ T cells lacking CXCR3 (TNR3-). The origin of the receptors is a human donor in good health. Some clones in this sample may be carry-over from other donors' samples.

The rearrangement uses TRBV29-1 and TRBJ2-2; TCRdb's D call of TRBD1 is untestable without DNA. The CDR3 runs 14 residues. The germline V gene has CDR1 SQVTM and CDR2 ANQGSEA. CDR3 region: CSVPVAGGTGELFF.

This chain connects TRBV10-2 to TRBJ2-7; the D gene TCRdb calls, TRBD2, cannot be checked with no DNA. Germline loops: CDR1 WSHSY, CDR2 SAAADI. The CDR3 extends over 13 amino acids. The CDR3 reads CASSDSDSYEQYF.

The V call is TRBV7-9, the J call TRBJ2-7; TCRdb calls TRBD2, which cannot be checked without DNA. CDR3 size: 15 residues. Germline CDR1 and CDR2: SEHNR and FQNEAQ (reference sequence). The CDR3 region is CASSLDSSGDYEQYF.

V usage is TRBV7-9 and J usage is TRBJ2-3; TCRdb proposes TRBD2, but this gene call is untestable without DNA. Germline CDR1 and CDR2: SEHNR and FQNEAQ (reference sequence). This CDR3 region has 14 residues. This CDR3 is CASSETSGRYTQYF.

The chain couples TRBV28 to TRBJ2-5; TCRdb's assignment of TRBD2 cannot be checked, as there is no DNA. The CDR3 totals 16 residues. CDR1 and CDR2 (germline): MDHEN, SYDVKM. The CDR3 sequence is CASSSWTSGSSETQYF.

This rearrangement joins TRBV10-3 to TRBJ2-6; TCRdb's assignment of TRBD1 cannot be checked, as there is no DNA. Germline CDR1 is ENHRY and CDR2 is SYGVKD. The CDR3 length is 15 residues. The CDR3 loop is CAISEQGAGANVLTF.

This chain links TRBV4-3 with TRBJ2-6; the D call of TRBD1 rests on TCRdb alone, since no DNA is present to check it. CDR1 is LGHNA and CDR2 is YSLEER in the germline V gene. The CDR3 contains 15 residues. This CDR3 is CASSQDRDGANVLTF.

This sequence joins TRBV4-2 and TRBJ1-5. CDR1 is LGHNA, CDR2 YNFKEQ, per germline. This CDR3 has 15 amino acids. The CDR3 region is CASSQGWGGNQPQHF.

The rearrangement joins TRBV7-9 to TRBJ2-5; the D gene TCRdb calls, TRBD1, cannot be checked with no DNA. The germline CDR1 and CDR2 sequences are SEHNR and FQNEAQ (reference sequence). This CDR3 is built from 16 residues. The CDR3 protein is CASSQYDRALQETQYF.

The J gene is TRBJ1-1, the V gene TRBV13; TCRdb returns TRBD1, unconfirmable since there is no DNA. The CDR3 is made up of 16 amino acids. Germline V gene lookup returns CDR1 PRHDT and CDR2 FYEKMQ (reference sequence). The CDR3 region is CASSHATQGVWTEAFF.

The rearrangement uses TRBV27 and TRBJ2-1; the TCRdb D gene call, TRBD2, has no DNA to confirm it. The CDR3 sequence is 14 residues long. Germline V gene sequence: CDR1 MNHEY, CDR2 SMNVEV (reference sequence). The CDR3 sequence is CASRAGSSYNEQFF.

This chain connects TRBV20-1 to TRBJ1-1; the TCRdb D gene call, TRBD1, has no DNA to confirm it. This CDR3 region has 14 residues. CDR1 is DFQATT, CDR2 SNEGSKA, per germline (reference sequence). CDR3 residues: CSALRGGFETEAFF.

V usage is TRBV20-1 and J usage is TRBJ2-7; TCRdb picks TRBD1, but there is no DNA to check that call. The CDR3 sequence is 13 residues long. The germline V gene has CDR1 DFQATT and CDR2 SNEGSKA (reference sequence). The CDR3 loop is CSAHLRGTEEQYF.

The chain carries TRBV7-3 and TRBJ2-7. The CDR3 extends over 12 amino acids. Germline V gene sequence: CDR1 SGHTA, CDR2 FQGTGA. This CDR3 is CASSTRFYEQYF.

The chain has TRBV28 and TRBJ2-3; there is no DNA to check the TCRdb D call of TRBD1. Germline V gene sequence: CDR1 MDHEN, CDR2 SYDVKM. The CDR3 is 17 amino acids. CDR3: CASSFLRGSTNTDTQYF.

The J gene is TRBJ2-2, the V gene TRBV12-3 or TRBV12-4; as DNA is missing, the TRBD1 call by TCRdb cannot be tested. The CDR3 is made up of 15 amino acids. CDR3 sequence reads: CASTGTAANTGELFF.

The chain joins TRBV20-1 to TRBJ2-7; the TRBD1 assignment by TCRdb is unverifiable without DNA. CDR1 and CDR2 (germline): DFQATT, SNEGSKA (reference sequence). CDR3 size: 15 residues. Here the CDR3 reads CSARDLSGGPYEQYF.

J is TRBJ2-3 and V is TRBV12-3 or TRBV12-4; TCRdb picks TRBD2, but there is no DNA to check that call. The CDR3 runs to 18 residues. The CDR3 loop is CASRKIAGGPLSTDTQYF.

The chain employs TRBV11-2 and TRBJ2-7. Germline lookup yields CDR1 SGHAT and CDR2 FQNNGV. There are 15 residues in the CDR3. The CDR3 spells CASSLELGNTYEQYF.

V usage is TRBV7-2 and J usage is TRBJ2-7. This CDR3 contains 16 residues. The V gene's germline CDR1 is SGHTA and CDR2 FQGNSA. This chain's CDR3 is CASSLGRMSVSYEQYF.

The chain uses TRBV5-5 and TRBJ2-1; there is no DNA to check the TCRdb D call of TRBD2. The germline CDR1 and CDR2 sequences are SGHKS and YYEKEE (reference sequence). The CDR3 loop spans 17 amino acids. Here the CDR3 reads CASTPRLAGGPGNEQFF.

The rearrangement joins TRBV7-9 to TRBJ2-2; TCRdb's D call, TRBD1, is unchecked because there is no DNA. The CDR3 is 14 residues long. Germline CDR1 is SEHNR and CDR2 is FQNEAQ (reference sequence). CDR3 residues: CASSLADAPGELFF.

The chain joins TRBV12-3 or TRBV12-4 to TRBJ1-2; TCRdb designates TRBD1, a call that cannot be tested without DNA. This CDR3 is 13 amino acids long. The CDR3: CASSLTGTYGYTF.

The V gene is TRBV29-1, the J gene TRBJ2-1. The length of the CDR3 is 16 residues. Germline CDR1 and CDR2: SQVTM and ANQGSEA. The CDR3 is CSVEDTMTLLDNEQFF.

The chain links TRBV7-2 to TRBJ1-2; TCRdb designates TRBD1, a call that cannot be tested without DNA. Germline V CDR1 and CDR2: SGHTA, FQGNSA. This CDR3 region has 15 residues. This CDR3 is CASSLIPGPNYGYTF.

The chain recombines TRBV7-9 with TRBJ2-3; the TCRdb D gene call, TRBD1, has no DNA to confirm it. CDR3 length equals 14 residues. The germline V gene encodes CDR1 SEHNR and CDR2 FQNEAQ (reference sequence). CDR3 amino acids: CASSMMEGGLTQYF. The entire variable domain, with the rest obtained from reference TRBV7-9 and TRBJ2-3, is as follows: DTGVSQNPRHKITKRGQNVTFRCDPISEHNRLYWYRQTLGQGPEFLTYFQNEAQLEKSRLLSDRFSAERPKGSFSTLEIQRTEQGDSAMYLCASSMMEGGLTQYFGPGTRLTVL.

This sequence joins TRBV11-2 and TRBJ2-7; the TCRdb D gene call, TRBD1, has no DNA to confirm it. This CDR3 has 15 amino acids. From germline, CDR1 is SGHAT and CDR2 FQNNGV. The CDR3: CASSPNRDRTYEQYF.

The chain is built from TRBV5-1 and TRBJ2-1; TCRdb indicates TRBD2, and absent DNA this call remains unverified. Germline CDR1 reads SGHRS; CDR2 reads YFSETQ. This CDR3 has 17 amino acids. This chain's CDR3 is CASSLTPTSGRRGEQFF. Filled out from reference TRBV5-1 and TRBJ2-1, the complete variable domain reads KAGVTQTPRYLIKTRGQQVTLSCSPISGHRSVSWYQQTPGQGLQFLFEYFSETQRNKGNFPGRFSGRQFSNSRSEMNVSTLELGDSALYLCASSLTPTSGRRGEQFFGPGTRLTVL.

The chain links TRBV20-1 to TRBJ2-1; TCRdb's D call of TRBD1 is untestable without DNA. Germline CDR1 and CDR2: DFQATT and SNEGSKA (reference sequence). The CDR3 totals 16 residues. This CDR3 reads CSARVRGRGSYNEQFF.

The rearrangement joins TRBV4-1 to TRBJ2-7; as DNA is missing, the TRBD1 call by TCRdb cannot be tested. Germline lookup yields CDR1 MGHRA and CDR2 YSYEKL. There are 17 residues in the CDR3. The CDR3 loop reads CASSQELNGYPPYEQYF.

V is TRBV20-1 and J is TRBJ1-1. This CDR3 spans 12 amino acids. In germline, CDR1 is DFQATT, CDR2 SNEGSKA (reference sequence). The CDR3 spells CSVKTGNTEAFF.

The chain uses TRBV29-1 and TRBJ2-1; no DNA is available, so the TRBD1 call from TCRdb remains unchecked. The CDR3 consists of 17 residues. Germline V gives CDR1 SQVTM, CDR2 ANQGSEA. The CDR3 sequence: CSVVDRGPRISYNEQFF.